A single sample is the source of the 28 T cell receptor beta chains below, sequenced in a study of graft-versus-host responses after intestinal transplantation. Sequencing used immunoSEQ multiplex PCR; TCRdb keeps in-frame clones, though not all of them. Of roughly 7,000 clones in the sample, 97% were seen once. The sample in question was PBMCs, obtained 23 days after intestinal transplant. The receptors originated from a human patient who received an intestinal transplant, so some T cells may come from the graft donor.

This chain links TRBV5-1 with TRBJ1-1; 9 nucleotides align to TRBD1. The CDR3 loop spans 16 amino acids. CDR1 and CDR2 from the germline V gene are SGHRS and YFSETQ. V gave up 1 base and J gave up 0 bases; unmatched junction bases: 4. CDR3 in DNA: TGCGCCAGCAGCTTGACGGGACAGGGCTTGAACACTGAAGCTTTCTTT. Its translation: CASSLTGQGLNTEAFF.

V gene TRBV11-1 combines with J gene TRBJ2-3; no clear D. Trimming pared 1 base from V and 5 bases from J, leaving 13 bases between. Looked up from germline, CDR1 is SGHAT and CDR2 is FQDESV (reference sequence). The CDR3 runs to 15 residues. The CDR3 loop is CASSLGVGREDTQYF. The CDR3 bases are TGTGCCAGCAGCTTAGGGGTCGGTAGGGAAGATACGCAGTATTTT.

The J gene is TRBJ2-7, the V gene TRBV29-1; possible D gene TRBD2, 6 bases. The V end lost 2 bases, the J end lost 4 bases, and 18 bases lay between the germline ends. Germline lookup yields CDR1 SQVTM and CDR2 ANQGSEA. This CDR3 has 15 residues. The CDR3 DNA sequence: TGCAGCGTTGAATGCTTGGGGCGGGAACGGTACGAGCAGTACTTC. This gives the protein CSVECLGRERYEQYF.

The chain couples TRBV4-1 to TRBJ1-4; no clear D gene. CDR1 is MGHRA, CDR2 YSYEKL, per germline. Between the trimmed V and J ends, which lost 1 base and 0 bases, there was a span of 9 bases. This CDR3 spans 16 amino acids. The CDR3 DNA is TGCGCCAGCAGCCAAGTTCAGTTTCCAACTAATGAAAAACTGTTTTTT. Translated: CASSQVQFPTNEKLFF.

The rearrangement uses TRBV11-2 and TRBJ2-3; D is possibly TRBD2 (6 bases). V was pared by 0 bases and J by 6 bases, with 25 bases between. Germline V CDR1 and CDR2: SGHAT, FQNNGV. CDR3 length: 19 residues. The CDR3 loop reads CASSLDSGGGAGLGDTQYF. The CDR3 DNA sequence: TGTGCCAGCAGCTTAGACTCCGGAGGAGGGGCCGGACTGGGGGATACGCAGTATTTT.

V usage is TRBV5-3 and J usage is TRBJ1-1; 12 nucleotides align to TRBD1. TRBV5-3 falls under the ORF class, with uncertain function. The CDR3 has 16 residues. Trimming cost V 5 bases and J 4 bases; bases outside gene matches: 9. In nucleotides, the CDR3 is TGTGCCAGAAGGAGCGGGACAGGGGGCATGATCACTGAAGCTTTCTTT. Protein product: CARRSGTGGMITEAFF.

The J gene is TRBJ2-7, the V gene TRBV10-3, with TRBD2 matching over 8 bases. CDR1 ENHRY and CDR2 SYGVKD come from the germline V gene. V trimming: 3 bases; J trimming: 4 bases; junction bases outside the gene matches: 8. The length of the CDR3 is 15 residues. Here the CDR3 DNA reads TGTGCCATCAGTGATAAGACTAGCGTCCGATACGAGCAGTACTTC. Translating it yields CAISDKTSVRYEQYF.

This clone was detected once. This chain links TRBV4-1 with TRBJ1-1; D is uncertain. Trimming removed 0 bases from V and 0 bases from J, with 8 bases in between. CDR3 length: 15 residues. Germline CDR1 MGHRA, CDR2 YSYEKL. In nucleotides, the CDR3 is TGCGCCAGCAGCCAAGATAATAAGGTGAACACTGAAGCTTTCTTT. Residues: CASSQDNKVNTEAFF.

The rearrangement joins TRBV10-2 to TRBJ2-7; 7 bases agree with TRBD1. Germline loops: CDR1 WSHSY, CDR2 SAAADI. Trimming removed 4 bases from V and 5 bases from J; junction bases left unmatched: 8. The CDR3 covers 14 residues. The CDR3: CASSGSGTVNEQYF. In DNA form, the CDR3 reads TGCGCCAGCAGTGGGTCCGGGACAGTCAACGAGCAGTACTTC.

The V call is TRBV11-2, the J call TRBJ2-3, with D possibly being TRBD1 (6 bases). The CDR3 is made up of 17 amino acids. V was shortened by 4 bases and J by 0 bases, with 17 bases between the two germline ends. Germline loops: CDR1 SGHAT, CDR2 FQNNGV. The CDR3 sequence: CASSSHRDMASTDTQYF. CDR3 in DNA: TGTGCCAGCAGCTCCCATCGGGACATGGCTAGCACAGATACGCAGTATTTT.

This rearrangement joins TRBV4-2 to TRBJ1-1; TRBD1 is a possible D gene (6 bases). V was pared by 4 bases and J by 6 bases, with 36 bases between. CDR3 size: 21 residues. Germline CDR1 LGHNA, CDR2 YNFKEQ. CDR3 nucleotide sequence: TGTGCCAGCAGCCTTATTCCGTATCTTCGACAGGCCCCGAATTTGGGGTCTGAAGCTTTCTTT. Protein: CASSLIPYLRQAPNLGSEAFF.

The rearrangement links TRBV6-6 to TRBJ2-7; TRBD2 aligns across 14 bases. Germline V lookup: CDR1 MNHNY, CDR2 SVGAGI (reference sequence). The V gene end was trimmed by 4 bases and the J gene end by 2 bases; junction bases not matched to a gene: 1. The CDR3 is 15 amino acids. CDR3 protein: CASSWGLAGAYEQYF. In DNA form, the CDR3 reads TGTGCCAGCAGTTGGGGACTAGCGGGAGCCTACGAGCAGTACTTC.

This clone was picked up one time. The chain links TRBV29-1 to TRBJ2-7, with D possibly matching TRBD1 (6 bases). CDR3 size: 16 residues. The V and J ends lost 2 bases and 3 bases respectively, with 20 bases between them. The V gene's germline CDR1 is SQVTM and CDR2 ANQGSEA. CDR3 sequence reads: CSVELRGHSNFYEQYF. The CDR3 DNA reads as TGCAGCGTTGAACTACGGGGACACTCTAACTTCTACGAGCAGTACTTC.

Turning to this clone: One junction end disagrees with the germline gene, perhaps due to a read error. J is TRBJ2-3 and V is TRBV12-5; 7 positions agree with TRBD2. Germline lookup yields CDR1 LGHNT and CDR2 FRNRAP. The CDR3 is made up of 13 amino acids. The DNA for the CDR3 is TGTGCTAGTGGGCGGGAGAGCACAAATACGCAGTATTTT. This encodes CASGRESTNTQYF.

The chain joins TRBV7-4 to TRBJ2-5; unclear D gene. Germline V gene sequence: CDR1 SGHVT, CDR2 SQSDAQ. Trimming shortened V by 6 bases and J by 8 bases, and 10 bases separated the two germline ends. The CDR3 has 11 amino acids. CDR3 in DNA: TGTGCCAGCAGTCCGGGCCAAACCCAGTACTTC. It codes for CASSPGQTQYF.

V gene TRBV19 combines with J gene TRBJ2-1, with 11 bases aligning to TRBD1. The V gene end was trimmed by 7 bases and the J gene end by 8 bases; junction bases not matched to a gene: 10. The CDR3 loop spans 15 amino acids. Germline V gene sequence: CDR1 LNHDA, CDR2 SQIVND (reference sequence). Here the CDR3 DNA reads TGTGCCAGTACAATGGGGACAGGGGGAATCTATGAGCAGTTCTTC. Translating gives CASTMGTGGIYEQFF.

The rearrangement uses TRBV28 and TRBJ2-3, with D tentatively TRBD1 or TRBD2 (5 bases each). The germline V gene encodes CDR1 MDHEN and CDR2 SYDVKM. V was clipped by 5 bases and J by 4 bases, with 16 bases between them. The CDR3 consists of 15 residues. The CDR3 is CASSADIAGADTQYF. In nucleotides, the CDR3 is TGTGCCAGCAGTGCGGACATAGCCGGGGCAGATACGCAGTATTTT.

V usage is TRBV9 and J usage is TRBJ2-1; 8 positions match TRBD2. V shed 4 bases and J 9 bases; nucleotides not matched to a gene: 6. CDR3 length: 13 residues. Germline CDR1 is SGDLS and CDR2 is YYNGEE. The CDR3 spells CASSPGLAVEQFF. The CDR3 bases are TGTGCCAGCAGCCCCGGACTAGCTGTTGAGCAGTTCTTC.

This clone occurred once. CDR3 sequence: CASSQGGFIGTSGNEQFF. CDR3 nucleotide sequence: TGCGCCAGCAGCCAAGGCGGATTCATAGGGACTAGCGGGAATGAGCAGTTCTTC. The gene calls are TRBV4-1 and TRBJ2-1, with TRBD2 identical over 12 bases. Germline CDR1 MGHRA, CDR2 YSYEKL. V shed 1 base and J 7 bases; nucleotides not matched to a gene: 11. CDR3 length equals 18 residues.

The CDR3 sequence is CASSTRTSGIFEQYF. Written as DNA, the CDR3 is TGCGCCAGCAGCACCCGGACTAGCGGGATATTCGAGCAGTACTTC. The V and J genes are TRBV5-1 and TRBJ2-7; 12 bases line up with TRBD2. Germline-derived CDR1 and CDR2 are SGHRS and YFSETQ. Germline trimming cut 4 bases from V and 6 bases from J; bases unmatched to any gene: 8. There are 15 residues in the CDR3.

The V and J genes are TRBV7-9 and TRBJ1-1, with D unresolved. CDR1 is SEHNR and CDR2 is FQNEAQ in the germline V gene (reference sequence). The CDR3 runs to 14 residues. The V gene lost 5 bases and the J gene lost 6 bases, with 16 bases spanning the gap. This CDR3 reads CASSPKNMQAEAFF. The CDR3 DNA reads as TGTGCCAGCAGCCCCAAAAATATGCAAGCTGAAGCTTTCTTT.

This sequence joins TRBV29-1 and TRBJ2-1, with TRBD2 identical over 7 bases. The junction had 10 bases not matched to a gene; V was cut back by 0 bases and J by 8 bases. This CDR3 comprises 15 residues. CDR1 and CDR2 from the germline V gene are SQVTM and ANQGSEA. Written as DNA, the CDR3 is TGCAGCGTTGAAGATCGCAGACTAGCAGACCATGAGCAGTTCTTC. Translation gives CSVEDRRLADHEQFF.

This chain joins TRBV9 and TRBJ2-2; 12 positions match TRBD2. Germline V gene lookup returns CDR1 SGDLS and CDR2 YYNGEE. The trim removed 0 bases at V and 5 bases at J, leaving 8 bases unmatched. The CDR3 length is 18 residues. The CDR3 protein is CASSVGFLAGGPTGELFF. The CDR3 DNA reads as TGTGCCAGCAGCGTAGGGTTTCTAGCGGGAGGGCCAACCGGGGAGCTGTTTTTT.

The J gene is TRBJ2-3, the V gene TRBV14, with D perhaps matching TRBD2 (7 bases). The CDR3 runs 17 residues. CDR1 and CDR2 (germline): SGHDN, FVKESK. V was trimmed by 4 bases and J by 2 bases, leaving 19 bases between them. The CDR3 nucleotides read TGTGCCAGCAGCCCCTCTGGGGGGGGCTCCTACACAGATACGCAGTATTTT. It encodes CASSPSGGGSYTDTQYF.

The CDR3 here is CASSPLLAGAGEQFF. In nucleotides, the CDR3 is TGTGCCAGCAGCCCCCTTCTAGCGGGAGCGGGTGAGCAGTTCTTC. V is TRBV7-3 and J is TRBJ2-1; 10 bases agree with TRBD2. V dropped 5 bases and J dropped 9; count of bases not matched to a gene: 10. Germline V gene data show CDR1 as SGHTA and CDR2 as FQGTGA. The CDR3 contains 15 residues. Using reference TRBV7-3 and TRBJ2-1 for the parts outside the CDR3, the full variable domain is GAGVSQTPSNKVTEKGKYVELRCDPISGHTALYWYRQSLGQGPEFLIYFQGTGAADDSGLPNDRFFAVRPEGSVSTLKIQRTERGDSAVYLCASSPLLAGAGEQFFGPGTRLTVL.

The chain couples TRBV7-6 to TRBJ2-3, with 7 nucleotides matching TRBD2. There are 15 residues in the CDR3. V gave up 2 bases and J gave up 6 bases; unmatched junction bases: 8. CDR1 and CDR2 (germline): SGHVS, FNYEAQ. The CDR3 nucleotides are TGTGCCAGCAGCTTATCGGGGGGAGGGATCGATACGCAGTATTTT. Protein sequence: CASSLSGGGIDTQYF.

V is TRBV6-5 and J is TRBJ2-1, with TRBD2 matching 12 bases. With V trimmed by 4 bases and J by 9 bases, 7 bases remained unmatched. The germline V gene has CDR1 MNHEY and CDR2 SVGAGI. There are 15 residues in the CDR3. The CDR3 DNA follows: TGTGCCAGCAGTTTGCTAGCGGGAGGGCTCAGTGAGCAGTTCTTC. It yields the protein CASSLLAGGLSEQFF.

This clone was counted once. This chain's CDR3 is CASSLSYSQGAKYGYTF. The CDR3, as DNA: TGTGCCAGCAGTTTATCGTATTCACAGGGGGCGAAATATGGCTACACCTTC. The rearrangement joins TRBV27 to TRBJ1-2; 9 bases align to TRBD1. The V gene end was trimmed by 0 bases and the J gene end by 5 bases; junction bases not matched to a gene: 10. The CDR3 is 17 amino acids. Germline assignment: CDR1 MNHEY and CDR2 SMNVEV (reference sequence).